The rows below give T cell receptor beta chains drawn from one sample of a study of OX40 agonist ivuxolimab in advanced cancers. Produced via immunoSEQ multiplex PCR; TCRdb's table is partial and in-frame only. The repertoire holds some 95,000 clones, with around 88% as singletons. The sequences come from CD4+ or CD8+ T cells sorted from blood, collected in a trial of the OX40 agonist ivuxolimab. These receptors came from an adult with an advanced solid tumor such as melanoma, head and neck, liver or kidney cancer. The CDR3 runs from the conserved cysteine through the conserved F or W. The D gene is left open where the match is weak. Some rows have no size entry. The others give once, few or many, or a class for an expanded clone.

j_gene: TRBJ2-2
v_gene: TRBV5-6
abundance: .
d_gene: .
CDR3aa: CASSLGHQNTGELFF
CDR3nt: TGTGCCAGCAGCTTGGGACACCAGAACACCGGGGAGCTGTTTTTT

j_gene: TRBJ1-5
v_gene: TRBV28
abundance: .
d_gene: .
CDR3aa: CASSLRTYYSNQPQHF
CDR3nt: TGTGCCAGCAGTCTACGGACGTATTATAGCAATCAGCCCCAGCATTTT

j_gene: TRBJ1-2
v_gene: TRBV4-3
abundance: .
d_gene: .
CDR3aa: CASSQEPIGGPNYGYTF
CDR3nt: TGCGCCAGCAGCCAAGAACCAATAGGTGGCCCAAACTATGGCTACACCTTC

j_gene: TRBJ2-5
v_gene: TRBV5-4
abundance: .
d_gene: .
CDR3aa: CASSLDRGPQETQYF
CDR3nt: TGTGCCAGCAGCTTGGATCGGGGACCACAAGAGACCCAGTACTTC

j_gene: TRBJ1-2
v_gene: TRBV7-9
abundance: .
d_gene: .
CDR3aa: CASSLAGRTEETGYTF
CDR3nt: TGTGCCAGCAGCTTAGCGGGCAGGACTGAGGAGACAGGCTACACCTTC

j_gene: TRBJ2-5
v_gene: TRBV6-6
abundance: once
d_gene: TRBD1
CDR3aa: CASSPTGVRETQYF
CDR3nt: TGTGCCAGCAGTCCGACAGGGGTTAGGGAGACCCAGTACTTC

j_gene: TRBJ2-1
v_gene: TRBV27
abundance: .
d_gene: TRBD2
CDR3aa: CASSLWPPPASGNNEQFF
CDR3nt: TGTGCCAGCAGTTTATGGCCCCCCCCGGCTAGCGGAAACAATGAGCAGTTCTTC

j_gene: TRBJ2-5
v_gene: TRBV7-9
abundance: .
d_gene: .
CDR3aa: CASSLLGETQYF
CDR3nt: TGTGCCAGCAGCTTACTCGGGGAGACCCAGTACTTC

j_gene: TRBJ1-1
v_gene: TRBV10-3
abundance: few
d_gene: .
CDR3aa: CAISGGTGDTEAFF
CDR3nt: TGTGCCATCAGTGGGGGAACAGGCGACACTGAAGCTTTCTTT

j_gene: TRBJ1-4
v_gene: TRBV19
abundance: .
d_gene: .
CDR3aa: CASTQNSRGNEKLFF
CDR3nt: TGTGCCAGTACTCAAAACAGCCGGGGAAATGAAAAACTGTTTTTT

j_gene: TRBJ2-3
v_gene: TRBV7-6
abundance: .
d_gene: .
CDR3aa: CASTEGWGGTDTQYF
CDR3nt: TGTGCCAGCACCGAGGGGTGGGGGGGCACAGATACGCAGTATTTT

j_gene: TRBJ1-4
v_gene: TRBV7-9
abundance: .
d_gene: .
CDR3aa: CASSLISEGLFF
CDR3nt: TGTGCCAGCAGCTTAATATCAGAGGGACTGTTTTTT

j_gene: TRBJ1-5
v_gene: TRBV15
abundance: .
d_gene: .
CDR3aa: CATSRVDQPQHF
CDR3nt: TGTGCCACCAGCAGAGTGGATCAGCCCCAGCATTTT

j_gene: TRBJ2-1
v_gene: TRBV4-2
abundance: .
d_gene: .
CDR3aa: CASSQGLMDEQFF
CDR3nt: TGTGCCAGCAGCCAGGGACTGATGGATGAGCAGTTCTTC

j_gene: TRBJ1-5
v_gene: TRBV2
abundance: .
d_gene: .
CDR3aa: CASRSNQPQHF
CDR3nt: TGTGCCAGCAGAAGCAATCAGCCCCAGCATTTT

j_gene: TRBJ2-1
v_gene: TRBV28
abundance: .
d_gene: .
CDR3aa: CASFTLGGQFF
CDR3nt: TGTGCCAGCTTCACACTGGGGGGGCAGTTCTTC

j_gene: TRBJ2-7
v_gene: TRBV13
abundance: .
d_gene: .
CDR3aa: CASSYSGGANEQYF
CDR3nt: TGTGCCAGCAGCTACAGTGGGGGGGCCAACGAGCAGTACTTC

j_gene: TRBJ1-1
v_gene: TRBV7-6
abundance: once
d_gene: .
CDR3aa: CASRLGGRTLNTEAFF
CDR3nt: TGTGCCAGCAGACTGGGCGGACGGACCCTGAACACTGAAGCTTTCTTT

j_gene: TRBJ1-5
v_gene: TRBV6-6
abundance: .
d_gene: .
CDR3aa: CASSYENRVNQPQHF
CDR3nt: TGTGCCAGCAGTTACGAGAACAGGGTGAATCAGCCCCAGCATTTT

j_gene: TRBJ1-1
v_gene: TRBV28
abundance: few
d_gene: .
CDR3aa: CAAVGMNTEAFF
CDR3nt: TGTGCAGCGGTCGGCATGAACACTGAAGCTTTCTTT

j_gene: TRBJ2-3
v_gene: TRBV6-5
abundance: .
d_gene: .
CDR3aa: CASKFTSTDTQYF
CDR3nt: TGTGCCAGCAAATTTACCAGCACAGATACGCAGTATTTT

j_gene: TRBJ2-3
v_gene: TRBV6-6
abundance: once
d_gene: .
CDR3aa: CASSYASDTQYF
CDR3nt: TGTGCCAGCAGTTACGCCTCAGATACGCAGTATTTT

j_gene: TRBJ1-3
v_gene: TRBV19
abundance: .
d_gene: TRBD1
CDR3aa: CASRGTGEVTIYF
CDR3nt: TGTGCCAGTAGGGGGACAGGGGAAGTCACCATATATTTT

j_gene: TRBJ1-2
v_gene: TRBV6-6
abundance: .
d_gene: .
CDR3aa: CASRTLGRDYGYTF
CDR3nt: TGTGCCAGCAGGACTCTTGGCAGGGACTATGGCTACACCTTC

j_gene: TRBJ2-7
v_gene: TRBV7-2
abundance: .
d_gene: .
CDR3aa: CASSLEHGPGEQYF
CDR3nt: TGTGCCAGCAGCTTAGAACATGGGCCAGGGGAGCAGTACTTC

j_gene: TRBJ2-3
v_gene: TRBV5-1
abundance: .
d_gene: .
CDR3aa: CASSLWPGTDTQYF
CDR3nt: TGCGCCAGCAGCTTGTGGCCGGGCACAGATACGCAGTATTTT

j_gene: TRBJ2-5
v_gene: TRBV10-3
abundance: .
d_gene: TRBD1
CDR3aa: CAISSRGQEGETQYF
CDR3nt: TGTGCCATCAGTTCCCGGGGACAGGAGGGAGAGACCCAGTACTTC

j_gene: TRBJ2-2
v_gene: TRBV7-3
abundance: .
d_gene: .
CDR3aa: CASSLSPLGLTGELFF
CDR3nt: TGTGCCAGCAGCTTATCGCCTCTAGGTCTCACCGGGGAGCTGTTTTTT

j_gene: TRBJ2-5
v_gene: TRBV9
abundance: .
d_gene: .
CDR3aa: CASSGPTGETQYF
CDR3nt: TGTGCCAGCTCCGGGCCCACAGGAGAGACCCAGTACTTC